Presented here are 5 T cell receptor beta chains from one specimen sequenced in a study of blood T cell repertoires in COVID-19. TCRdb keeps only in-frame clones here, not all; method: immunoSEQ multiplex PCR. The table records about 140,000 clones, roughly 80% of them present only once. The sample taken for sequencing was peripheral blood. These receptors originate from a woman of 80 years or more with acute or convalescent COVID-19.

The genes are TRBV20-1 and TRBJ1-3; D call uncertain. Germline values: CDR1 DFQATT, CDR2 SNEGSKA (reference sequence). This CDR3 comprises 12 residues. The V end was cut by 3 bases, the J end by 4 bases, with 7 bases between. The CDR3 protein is CSASLPGNTIYF. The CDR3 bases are TGCAGTGCTAGTCTACCGGGAAACACCATATATTTT.

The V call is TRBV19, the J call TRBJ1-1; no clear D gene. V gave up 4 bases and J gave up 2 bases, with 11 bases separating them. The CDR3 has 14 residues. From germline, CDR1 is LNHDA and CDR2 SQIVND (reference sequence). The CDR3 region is CASSRRQDNTEAFF. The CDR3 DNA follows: TGTGCCAGTAGTAGGAGGCAAGACAACACTGAAGCTTTCTTT.

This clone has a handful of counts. The CDR3, as DNA: TGTGCCAGTAGTATCGGACAATCCTACGAGCAGTACTTC. It specifies CASSIGQSYEQYF. V and J are TRBV19 and TRBJ2-7; D is perhaps TRBD1 (5 bases). The germline V and J ends were trimmed by 3 bases and 1 base, with 7 bases remaining between them. The length of the CDR3 is 13 residues. Germline V CDR1 and CDR2: LNHDA, SQIVND (reference sequence).

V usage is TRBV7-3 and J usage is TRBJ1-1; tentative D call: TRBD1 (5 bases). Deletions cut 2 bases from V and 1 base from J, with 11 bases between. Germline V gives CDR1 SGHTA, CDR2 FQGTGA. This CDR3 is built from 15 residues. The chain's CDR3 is CASSLSAGGNTEAFF. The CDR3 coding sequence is TGTGCCAGCAGCTTATCAGCCGGGGGGAACACTGAAGCTTTCTTT.

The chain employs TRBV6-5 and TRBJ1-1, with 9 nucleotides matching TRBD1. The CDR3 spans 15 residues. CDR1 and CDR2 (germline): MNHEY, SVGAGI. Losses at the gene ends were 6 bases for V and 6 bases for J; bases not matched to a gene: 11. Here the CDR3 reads CASRAQGASFSEAFF. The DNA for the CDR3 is TGTGCCAGCAGGGCACAGGGGGCAAGTTTCTCTGAAGCTTTCTTT.